This section outlines one TCR beta chain sequence together with its context. Its antigen is as yet unknown. These data are taken from a study of shared clonotypes between healthy human individuals. Notes on the study in general: Generation of non-shared clonotypes was less probable than generation of clonotypes shared by all four donors. The genetic and exposure-history diversity represented was limited by few donors. Richness estimates generally favored naive over memory subsets.

Profiled with immunoSEQ multiplex PCR; TCRdb holds only in-frame clones, not every one. This table holds 850,000 to 1,200,000 clones, under 80% found once. CDR3 length: 19 residues. Germline assignment: CDR1 MGHRA and CDR2 YSYEKL. V gave up 0 bases and J gave up 4 bases; unmatched junction bases: 14. The origin of this receptor is a man younger than 35 in good health. The sample taken for sequencing was memory CD4+ T cells sorted from blood. Subset denoted: CD45RA-negative fraction. The chain combines TRBV4-1 with TRBJ2-5, with 10 bases fitting TRBD1. The CDR3 DNA follows: TGCGCCAGCAGCCAAGATTCATTTTTGACAGGGGGCGAGGGAGAGACCCAGTACTTC. Amino acids: CASSQDSFLTGGEGETQYF.